This is a list of T cell receptor beta chains from one sample in a study of cytomegalovirus exposure and HLA in healthy donors. TCRdb's copy holds only in-frame clones and misses some; the assay was immunoSEQ multiplex PCR. The sample lists around 130,000 clones, over 70% occurring once. What was sequenced was PBMCs. Receptors originate from a woman aged 40 to 50 in good health and CMV-seropositive. CDR3s leave out the opening cysteine and the closing phenylalanine or tryptophan. Each record gives: D gene, V gene, CDR3 protein. A D gene is named only where the DNA matches it firmly.

NA	TRBV9	ASSVGSDSWYLF
TRBD1	TRBV27	ASSPLGDSVYNSPLH
TRBD2	TRBV4-2	ASSQGRTSGDIQY
NA	TRBV18	ASSGGPVTTGELF
NA	TRBV13	ASSLIGDSRNEQF
NA	TRBV11-1	ASSVIRLQEQY
NA	TRBV7-3	ASSLLGQGNTEAF
NA	TRBV2	ASWPGIRGNTIY
NA	TRBV7-2	ASSQGSTGRVYQPQH
TRBD2	TRBV29-1	SALTSGEYEQY
TRBD1	TRBV7-9	ASSLGQGAGNTEAF